The subject of this entry is one TCR beta chain. This entry is derived from a study of immune evolution from preneoplasia to lung adenocarcinoma. The table came from immunoSEQ multiplex PCR; TCRdb's copy has only in-frame clones and leaves some out. The repertoire holds some 5,000 clones, with roughly 88% as singletons. Germline V CDR1 and CDR2: SGHTA, FQGNSA. The J segment lost 12 bases and the V segment lost 5 bases, leaving 7 bases of the junction unmatched. The CDR3 sequence is 14 residues long. V usage is TRBV7-2 and J usage is TRBJ2-2; 12 bases are shared with TRBD2. This TCR derives from a person between 65 and 79 years old with lung adenocarcinoma. The sequenced material came from FFPE atypical adenomatous hyperplasia tissue from the lung. Specified subset: atypical adenomatous hyperplasia (AAH), lung preneoplasia. CDR3 sequence: CASSPRLAGVKLFF. DNA of the CDR3: TGTGCCAGCAGCCCCAGACTAGCGGGAGTTAAGCTGTTTTTT.